A single sample gave rise to the 23 T cell receptor beta chains below, sequenced in a study of regulatory T cells in long-lasting Graves disease. Time point of the sample: persistent/refractory GD, antithyroid drugs over 5 years with positive TRAb. Generation of the TCR library employed RNA extracted from PBMCs. To make TCR beta libraries, researchers used iRepertoire HTBI primers and Arm-PCR of CDR3 regions. A single record per CDR3 protein comes from TCRdb applying MiXCR to the multiplex PCR reads. The sample has fewer than 450,000 distinct CDR3 sequences; around a quarter are singletons. Sequenced material: peripheral blood mononuclear cells (PBMCs), taken when the disease was refractory, from a patient treated with antithyroid drugs. The receptors here all came from a female donor with Graves disease.

V usage is TRBV2 and J usage is TRBJ1-2, with 9 nucleotides matching TRBD1. The junction had 8 bases not matched to a gene; V was cut back by 6 bases and J by 6 bases. CDR1 is SNHLY, CDR2 FYNNEI, per germline. This CDR3 region has 14 residues. In DNA form, the CDR3 reads TGTGCCAGCAGCCCGGTCCGGGACAGGGATGGCTACACCTTC. Translation: CASSPVRDRDGYTF.

In this sample, this clonotype turned up once. V usage is TRBV19 and J usage is TRBJ2-4; D call uncertain. Per germline, CDR1 LNHDA and CDR2 SQIVND (reference sequence). CDR3 length equals 14 residues. Trimming took 0 bases from V and 9 from J, leaving 12 bases between them. The CDR3: CASSIDRVASIQYF. The CDR3 DNA is TGTGCCAGTAGTATAGATCGAGTGGCGAGCATTCAGTACTTC.

The chain has TRBV10-3 and TRBJ2-7; 7 nucleotides match TRBD2. The germline V gene has CDR1 ENHRY and CDR2 SYGVKD. CDR3 size: 14 residues. Trimming cost V 5 bases and J 6 bases; bases outside gene matches: 10. The CDR3 nucleotides are TGTGCCATCAGTAGAGGGACTACTTTCGCCGAGCAGTACTTC. It encodes CAISRGTTFAEQYF.

The chain joins TRBV27 to TRBJ1-1, with D unclear. CDR3 length: 15 residues. Trimming took 6 bases from V and 0 from J, leaving 14 bases between them. CDR1 is MNHEY, CDR2 SMNVEV, per germline (reference sequence). CDR3 in amino acids: CASSPYSLMNTEAFF. The CDR3 coding sequence is TGTGCCAGCAGCCCATACAGCCTCATGAACACTGAAGCTTTCTTT.

The J gene is TRBJ2-7, the V gene TRBV28, with 11 positions matching TRBD2. Per the germline V gene, CDR1 is MDHEN and CDR2 is SYDVKM. V dropped 4 bases and J dropped 6; count of bases not matched to a gene: 5. CDR3 length: 14 residues. CDR3 bases: TGTGCCAGCAGTTCACCGGGACTAGCGGTCGAGCAGTACTTC. This translates into CASSSPGLAVEQYF.

This clonotype was seen only a few times. V usage is TRBV3-1 and J usage is TRBJ1-1; no clear D gene. The CDR3 is 17 residues long. Trimming pared 6 bases from V and 1 base from J, leaving 21 bases between. Germline V CDR1 and CDR2: LGHDT, YNNKEL (reference sequence). CDR3 in amino acids: CASRPSITDRWNTEAFF. CDR3 DNA: TGTGCCAGCAGGCCAAGTATTACAGACCGTTGGAACACTGAAGCTTTCTTT.

This clonotype was observed a handful of times. The CDR3 spells CASSLRRIGAYEQYF. CDR3 sequence (DNA): TGTGCCAGCAGTCTAAGACGGATAGGGGCCTACGAGCAGTACTTC. The chain combines TRBV28 with TRBJ2-7, with D perhaps TRBD1 (5 bases). Germline CDR1 is MDHEN and CDR2 is SYDVKM. V was clipped by 5 bases and J by 2 bases, with 16 bases between them. The CDR3 has 15 residues.

On this clonotype itself: One end of the junction fails to match germline, which may point to a read error. The gene calls are TRBV18 and TRBJ2-5, with D uncertain. Germline-derived CDR1 and CDR2 are KGHSH and LQKENI. CDR3 length: 14 residues. CDR3 in DNA: TGTGCCAGCCCACCAACCCCGTCCCAAGAGACCCAGTACTTC. Translated: CASPPTPSQETQYF. Variable domain in full (rest from reference TRBV18 and TRBJ2-5): NAGVMQNPRHLVRRRGQEARLRCSPMKGHSHVYWYRQLPEEGLKFMVYLQKENIIDESGMPKERFSAEFPKEGPSILRIQQVVRGDSAAYFCASPPTPSQETQYFGPGTRLLVL.

The gene calls are TRBV5-1 and TRBJ1-1; 7 bases align to TRBD1. Germline loops: CDR1 SGHRS, CDR2 YFSETQ. The CDR3 spans 16 residues. V was clipped by 2 bases and J by 0 bases; unmatched bases: 7. The CDR3 loop reads CASSFLRGQLNTEAFF. CDR3 bases: TGCGCCAGCAGCTTCCTCAGGGGACAGCTGAACACTGAAGCTTTCTTT.

This rearrangement joins TRBV7-2 to TRBJ1-6, with TRBD1 as a possible D gene (5 bases). Germline-derived CDR1 and CDR2 are SGHTA and FQGNSA. V shed 4 bases and J shed 7 bases, with 14 bases lying between them. The CDR3 length is 15 residues. The CDR3 DNA sequence: TGTGCCAGCAGCTCCCCGGGACGGGGAAATTCACCCCTCCACTTT. Its translation: CASSSPGRGNSPLHF.

This clonotype was seen more than once but under ten times. The gene calls are TRBV24-1 and TRBJ2-5; D is unclear. Trimming stripped 4 bases from V and 4 bases from J, with 9 bases between. The CDR3 runs 13 residues. Germline-derived CDR1 and CDR2 are KGHDR and SFDVKD. The CDR3 sequence: CATSDYRGETQYF. CDR3 nucleotide sequence: TGTGCCACCAGTGACTATAGAGGAGAGACCCAGTACTTC.

Turning to this clonotype: This may come from a read error, since a much larger clone is one base off. The V gene is TRBV12-3 or TRBV12-4, the J gene TRBJ2-5; TRBD2 matches 13 bases. The V and J ends lost 4 bases and 5 bases, in that order; junction bases with no gene match: 19. The CDR3 has 20 residues. CDR3 protein: CASSSLLIQSMTSGRETQYF. CDR3 nucleotides: TGTGCCAGCAGTTCCCTCCTAATCCAGTCGATGACTAGCGGGAGGGAGACCCAGTACTTC.

This clonotype was recorded a few times. DNA of the CDR3: TGTGCCAGCAGCCAAAGGATCGGCCCATATGAAAAACTGTTTTTT. Encoded protein: CASSQRIGPYEKLFF. This chain links TRBV14 with TRBJ1-4; no firm D call. The V gene's germline CDR1 is SGHDN and CDR2 FVKESK. V lost 2 bases, J lost 6 bases, and 13 bases lay in between. The CDR3 extends over 15 amino acids.

The rearrangement links TRBV6-9 to TRBJ1-2, with 10 positions matching TRBD1. The CDR3 spans 18 residues. Germline-derived CDR1 and CDR2 are MNHGY and SVAAGI. Trimming took 3 bases from V and 3 from J; bases not matched to a gene: 13. The chain's CDR3 is CASSYGWGQGIDDYGYTF. The CDR3, as DNA: TGTGCCAGCAGTTACGGTTGGGGACAGGGGATCGACGACTATGGCTACACCTTC.

The chain uses TRBV30 and TRBJ2-7; the match to TRBD1 covers 10 bases. J lost 3 bases, V lost 8 bases, and 10 bases had no gene match. This CDR3 contains 14 residues. Germline V lookup: CDR1 GTSNPN, CDR2 SVGIG (reference sequence). CDR3 DNA sequence: TGTGCCCGGTTACGGACAGGGGGAAGCTACGAGCAGTACTTC. Translation: CARLRTGGSYEQYF.

Comment on this clonotype: This clone may be a read error of a much larger clone one base away. The J gene is TRBJ2-7, the V gene TRBV2, with D perhaps TRBD1 (6 bases). The germline gives CDR1 SNHLY, CDR2 FYNNEI. CDR3 length equals 14 residues. V was cut by 6 bases and J by 4 bases, with 16 bases left in between. The CDR3 region has the DNA TGTGCCAGCAGGCGAGGGGGAGTAGGGTACGAGCAGTACTTC. This encodes CASRRGGVGYEQYF.

In this sample, this clonotype turned up many times. The V gene is TRBV12-3 or TRBV12-4, the J gene TRBJ2-5; TRBD2 matches 8 bases. V was clipped by 6 bases and J by 7 bases; unmatched bases: 10. The CDR3 is made up of 14 amino acids. The CDR3 sequence is CASSSSGYLPTQYF. CDR3 nucleotide sequence: TGTGCCAGCAGCTCTAGCGGGTACCTGCCGACCCAGTACTTC.

This clonotype came up many times. This chain joins TRBV25-1 and TRBJ1-1; D not certain. The CDR3 covers 13 residues. The V end was cut by 3 bases, the J end by 0 bases, with 5 bases between. Germline V CDR1 and CDR2: MGHDK, SYGVNS. The CDR3 region has the DNA TGTGCCAGCAGTGACGAGCTGAACACTGAAGCTTTCTTT. Amino acid sequence: CASSDELNTEAFF.

This clonotype showed up just a few times. The V call is TRBV20-1, the J call TRBJ1-2, with TRBD1 matching over 8 bases. CDR1 and CDR2 (germline): DFQATT, SNEGSKA (reference sequence). The CDR3 has 15 amino acids. Trimming took 2 bases from V and 2 from J; bases not matched to a gene: 7. The DNA for the CDR3 is TGCAGTGCTAGACTCTCGGACAGGGCCAACTATGGCTACACCTTC. Residues: CSARLSDRANYGYTF.

The chain recombines TRBV6-1 with TRBJ1-1, with unresolved D. Trimming pared 4 bases from V and 1 base from J, leaving 10 bases between. Germline CDR1 and CDR2: MNHNS and SASEGT. The CDR3 is 14 amino acids. The CDR3 spells CASSALTRNTEAFF. The CDR3 nucleotides are TGTGCCAGCAGTGCCCTGACAAGGAACACTGAAGCTTTCTTT.

This clonotype has just a few counts. The V and J genes are TRBV5-8 and TRBJ1-1, with D hard to call. V dropped 4 bases and J dropped 4 bases, with 14 bases sitting between them. Germline loops: CDR1 SGHTS, CDR2 YDEGEE. The CDR3 length is 14 residues. The CDR3 here is CASSGRGLGTEAFF. The CDR3 nucleotides are TGTGCCAGCAGCGGCCGGGGATTGGGCACTGAAGCTTTCTTT.

This clonotype was detected many times. This chain links TRBV20-1 with TRBJ2-5; D is possibly TRBD2 (6 bases). Between the trimmed V and J ends, which lost 0 bases and 4 bases, there was a span of 9 bases. The CDR3 contains 13 residues. The V gene's germline CDR1 is DFQATT and CDR2 SNEGSKA (reference sequence). The CDR3 nucleotides read TGCAGTGCTAGAGATGCGGGGAGAGAGACCCAGTACTTC. Translation gives CSARDAGRETQYF.

The chain is built from TRBV2 and TRBJ1-1; D is unresolved. The CDR3 consists of 10 residues. Deletions cut 7 bases from V and 8 bases from J, with 8 bases between. CDR1 and CDR2 (germline): SNHLY, FYNNEI. This chain's CDR3 is CASIGSEAFF. The CDR3 DNA reads as TGTGCCAGCATTGGGTCAGAAGCTTTCTTT.